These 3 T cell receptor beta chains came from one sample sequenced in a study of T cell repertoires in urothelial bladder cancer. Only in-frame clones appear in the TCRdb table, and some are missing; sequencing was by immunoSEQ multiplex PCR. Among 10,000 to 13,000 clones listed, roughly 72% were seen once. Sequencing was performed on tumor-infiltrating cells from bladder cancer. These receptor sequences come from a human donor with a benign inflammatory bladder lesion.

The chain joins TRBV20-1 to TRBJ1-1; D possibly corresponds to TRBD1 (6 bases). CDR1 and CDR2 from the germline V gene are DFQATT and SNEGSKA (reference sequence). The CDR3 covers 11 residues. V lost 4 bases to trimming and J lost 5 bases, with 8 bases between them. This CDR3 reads CSAIRGTEAFF. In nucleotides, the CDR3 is TGCAGTGCTATTAGGGGGACTGAAGCTTTCTTT.

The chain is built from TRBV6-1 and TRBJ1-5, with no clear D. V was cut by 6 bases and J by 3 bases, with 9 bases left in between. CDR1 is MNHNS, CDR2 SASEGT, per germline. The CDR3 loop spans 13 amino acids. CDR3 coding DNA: TGTGCCAGCAGCAGCACCTTCAATCAGCCCCAGCATTTT. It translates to CASSSTFNQPQHF.

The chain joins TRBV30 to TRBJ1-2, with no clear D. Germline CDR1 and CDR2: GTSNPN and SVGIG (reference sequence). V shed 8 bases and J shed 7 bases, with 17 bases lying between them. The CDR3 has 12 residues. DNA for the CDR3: TGTGCCCTGGAGACCCGAGGAGGTGGCTACACCTTC. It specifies CALETRGGGYTF.